The 18 T cell receptor beta chains reported below all come from one sample, sequenced in a study of human T cells and chemical hapten exposure. Using its own MiXCR run on the RACE reads, TCRdb lists one record per CDR3 protein. Counted here are hundreds of thousands of distinct CDR3 sequences, around 6% occurring once; the ten biggest clones make up 5% to 6%. The time point was: patch test 2, 6 weeks after DPC sensitization. Treatment meaning: therapeutic diphenylcyclopropenone sensitization with weekly scalp DPC. The specimen was whole blood, collected in connection with sensitization to the hapten diphenylcyclopropenone (DPC). The origin of the receptors is a woman between 18 and 29 years old with alopecia areata. Some clones in this sample may be carry-over from other donors' samples.

This clonotype has at least ten counts. The V call is TRBV6-4, the J call TRBJ2-4, with D perhaps matching TRBD1 (6 bases). The CDR3 consists of 13 residues. V dropped 4 bases and J dropped 9 bases, with 13 bases sitting between them. Germline assignment: CDR1 MRHNA and CDR2 SNTAGT. The CDR3 nucleotides read TGTGCCAGCAGTGTTGACTTCAGGGGCATTCAGTACTTC. This sequence encodes CASSVDFRGIQYF.

The chain uses TRBV20-1 and TRBJ1-1; 9 nucleotides line up with TRBD1. Losses at the gene ends were 5 bases for V and 5 bases for J; bases not matched to a gene: 6. This CDR3 region has 13 residues. The germline V gene encodes CDR1 DFQATT and CDR2 SNEGSKA (reference sequence). The CDR3 bases are TGCAGTGCTCCCTCGGACAGGGGTACTGAAGCTTTCTTT. Translation gives CSAPSDRGTEAFF.

This clonotype occurred a few times. The CDR3 bases are TGTGCCAGCAGCTTTGTCTATACGGGGTTGGGGAACTATGGCTACACCTTC. This codes for CASSFVYTGLGNYGYTF. The V and J genes are TRBV7-2 and TRBJ1-2; D is undetermined. The CDR3 runs 17 residues. CDR1 is SGHTA and CDR2 is FQGNSA in the germline V gene. Trimming left V 3 bases short and J 2 bases short, with 19 bases between.

The rearrangement links TRBV7-9 to TRBJ1-2; 7 nucleotides align to TRBD1. V lost 5 bases and J lost 5; bases outside the gene matches: 8. Germline-derived CDR1 and CDR2 are SEHNR and FQNEAQ (reference sequence). The CDR3 has 14 residues. CDR3 nucleotides: TGTGCCAGCAGCGACCCTACAGGGGATTATGGCTACACCTTC. It specifies CASSDPTGDYGYTF.

V gene TRBV6-4 combines with J gene TRBJ2-3, with D possibly matching TRBD2 (6 bases). Germline assignment: CDR1 MRHNA and CDR2 SNTAGT. V lost 7 bases and J lost 0, with 14 bases in between. This CDR3 has 15 residues. CDR3: CASNRTKSSTDTQYF. CDR3 sequence (DNA): TGTGCCAGCAACCGGACTAAGTCGAGCACAGATACGCAGTATTTT.

This clonotype was recorded at least ten times. This chain uses TRBV29-1 with TRBJ2-2; maybe TRBD1 (6 bases). Germline V gene lookup returns CDR1 SQVTM and CDR2 ANQGSEA. V lost 5 bases, J lost 7 bases, and 8 bases lay in between. This CDR3 contains 11 residues. In nucleotides, the CDR3 is TGCAGCGTTCAGGGGAACGGGGAGCTGTTTTTT. It encodes CSVQGNGELFF.

The chain couples TRBV4-3 to TRBJ1-2, with D unclear. CDR1 and CDR2 from the germline V gene are LGHNA and YSLEER. V shed 0 bases and J shed 3 bases, with 8 bases lying between them. The CDR3 has 14 residues. CDR3 sequence reads: CASSQDSGDYGYTF. CDR3 in DNA: TGCGCCAGCAGCCAAGATTCCGGGGACTATGGCTACACCTTC.

The genes are TRBV7-2 and TRBJ2-7, with TRBD1 matching over 9 bases. The CDR3 contains 15 residues. Germline assignment: CDR1 SGHTA and CDR2 FQGNSA. V gave up 1 base and J gave up 2 bases; unmatched junction bases: 3. The CDR3 spells CASSLVDRGTYEQYF. CDR3 nucleotides: TGTGCCAGCAGCTTAGTTGACAGGGGGACCTACGAGCAGTACTTC.

V gene TRBV7-2 combines with J gene TRBJ1-2; no reliable D call. V dropped 1 base and J dropped 4 bases, with 16 bases sitting between them. The CDR3 totals 16 residues. Germline V gene lookup returns CDR1 SGHTA and CDR2 FQGNSA. The CDR3 DNA is TGTGCCAGCAGCTTAGTGGCCACACCGGGCGGCTATGGCTACACCTTC. As protein: CASSLVATPGGYGYTF.

This clonotype was seen ten or more times. The junction shows a germline mismatch at one end, possibly a read error. The J gene is TRBJ2-7, the V gene TRBV2, with D unclear. The length of the CDR3 is 13 residues. The germline V gene has CDR1 SNHLY and CDR2 FYNNEI. Here the CDR3 reads CASSEGRTRNQYF. In nucleotides, the CDR3 is TGTGCCAGCAGCGAAGGAAGAACCAGGAATCAGTACTTC.

V and J are TRBV6-2 or TRBV6-3 and TRBJ1-5; weak D call: TRBD1 (5 bases). The ends were cut back, 2 bases at V and 4 bases at J, with 12 bases in the middle. Germline lookup yields CDR1 MNHEY and CDR2 SVGEGT. There are 15 residues in the CDR3. CDR3: CASSYSGTANQPQHF. The CDR3 nucleotides are TGTGCCAGCAGTTACAGCGGGACGGCGAATCAGCCCCAGCATTTT.

This clonotype was found a few times. The rearrangement links TRBV5-5 to TRBJ2-2; D unclear. Looked up from germline, CDR1 is SGHKS and CDR2 is YYEKEE (reference sequence). The CDR3 spans 14 residues. Trimming removed 5 bases from V and 6 bases from J, with 14 bases in between. CDR3 coding DNA: TGTGCCAGCAGGACCCTAGGGCCCCCCGGGGAGCTGTTTTTT. Amino acid sequence: CASRTLGPPGELFF.

This clonotype turned up a few times. This chain links TRBV6-5 with TRBJ2-5; no firm D call. Trimming removed 2 bases from V and 5 bases from J, with 12 bases in between. This CDR3 has 14 amino acids. Germline V gene data show CDR1 as MNHEY and CDR2 as SVGAGI. CDR3 coding DNA: TGTGCCAGCAGTTACAGGGCAGGATCGGAGACCCAGTACTTC. It encodes CASSYRAGSETQYF.

This clonotype appeared a few times. J is TRBJ2-7 and V is TRBV6-2 or TRBV6-3; D gene ambiguous. The CDR3 has 16 amino acids. CDR1 is MNHEY and CDR2 is SVGEGT in the germline V gene. V dropped 2 bases and J dropped 1 base, with 15 bases sitting between them. Here the CDR3 reads CASSYRATQISYEQYF. CDR3 nucleotides: TGTGCCAGCAGTTACCGGGCGACTCAAATTTCCTACGAGCAGTACTTC.

This clonotype was observed many times. This sequence joins TRBV4-3 and TRBJ1-4, with 9 bases aligning to TRBD1. The CDR3 contains 16 residues. After removal of 3 bases from V and 2 bases from J, the junction contained 4 bases not matched to a gene. CDR1 and CDR2 from the germline V gene are LGHNA and YSLEER. Written as DNA, the CDR3 is TGCGCCAGCAGCCAGGACAGGGGTACGACTAATGAAAAACTGTTTTTT. Its protein product is CASSQDRGTTNEKLFF.

In this sample, this clonotype turned up many times. The chain employs TRBV28 and TRBJ2-2; unclear D gene. V gave up 2 bases and J gave up 2 bases, with 12 bases separating them. CDR3 length: 16 residues. Germline V gene data show CDR1 as MDHEN and CDR2 as SYDVKM. The CDR3 loop is CASSLPRGENTGELFF. Here the CDR3 DNA reads TGTGCCAGCAGTTTACCCCGAGGAGAAAACACCGGGGAGCTGTTTTTT.

V is TRBV21-1 and J is TRBJ1-1; the table names TRBD1, a call not compared with the DNA. TRBV21-1 is a pseudogene segment. The CDR3 is 16 amino acids. CDR3 DNA: TGTGCCAGCAGCAAATTTTCCAGGGTGAAAAGGACTGAAGCTTTCTTT. Its protein product is CASSKFSRVKRTEAFF.

V usage is TRBV10-3 and J usage is TRBJ2-5; 8 bases line up with TRBD2. The CDR3 totals 13 residues. With 7 bases clipped from V and 4 bases from J, the junction kept 5 bases outside the gene matches. Germline CDR1 ENHRY, CDR2 SYGVKD. The CDR3 DNA is TGTGCCATCACAGGCGGACTAGCAGAGACCCAGTACTTC. Protein product: CAITGGLAETQYF.